What follows is one T cell receptor (beta chain) and its context. The clone's antigen remains unknown. The sample holds no much larger clone one base away, and base qualities are not on file. The sample originates from a study of blood T cell repertoires in COVID-19 (TCRdb year 2020). Regarding the complete study: The collaborator samples originated in the United States, Italy and Spain and spanned the acute and convalescent phases of COVID-19. Samples were obtained from the ongoing ImmuneRACE study (first 160 participants) and from 1,254 subjects provided by 6 global collaborators. Deeply sampled blood TCRbeta repertoires from subjects exposed to, actively infected with, or recovered from COVID-19 were included in the dataset. The prospective study material was composed of cDNA or gDNA derived from T cells, B-cell-depleted T cells, or PBMCs. Where available, HLA class I and class II types were obtained from metadata supplied by the sample provider rather than from assay-based typing. A de-identified subject ID, COVID-19 status, age in years and sex were almost always included in the sample metadata. The repertoires were released in a freely available public database meant as a resource for research on the immune response to SARS-CoV-2.

The junction carries 8 bases between V and J, which are trimmed by 0 bases and 0 bases respectively. From the germline V gene, CDR1 is SGHRS and CDR2 is YFSETQ. The CDR3 contains 15 residues, cysteine and phenylalanine counted. CDR3 DNA is the only sequence kept; it has 45 bases, read in frame from the first base. One collaborating source in Seattle enrolled patients while the patients were actively infected and followed the patients over time throughout the course of disease. Whole blood was collected in K2EDTA tubes by collaborating institutions according to the institutions' own protocols. For TCRbeta analysis, collaborators shipped samples as frozen whole blood, isolated PBMCs, or DNA extracted from either of those sample types. General findings and caveats noted by the study authors: The quantity of clinical and demographic metadata differed by source and by participant and was supplied without curation.

TCRbeta CDR3 regions were amplified from genomic DNA using the immunoSEQ Assay, a bias-controlled multiplex PCR. For the original study's pipeline: Within the assay, amplification of reference gene primers was used to estimate how many nucleated cells each sample contained. To quantify the absolute abundance of each unique TCRbeta CDR3 rearrangement, sequence reads were collapsed and filtered. For each sample, productive Simpson clonality was calculated as the square root of Simpson's diversity index across productive rearrangements. What TCRdb holds here is the immuneACCESS table cut down to in-frame rearrangements. Part of the clones is not present; checked against another copy, under half of the missing clones reflect an unresolved V gene, and the others are unexplained. V, J and clone size are those of that table, while D and trimming were read from the DNA. This sample gives 200,000 to 250,000 clones in total; 75% to 85% of them show up just once. The ten largest clonotypes hold more than 4.5% of the sample.

Sequencing was done on a sample of peripheral blood. The receptor's source is a man over 45 with COVID-19, enrolled during active disease. The sequence joins TRBV5-1 to TRBJ2-3; the D region possibly corresponds to TRBD2 (6 bases align). The CDR3 protein is CASSLVAGSTDTQYF. The bases read TGCGCCAGCAGCTTGGTTGCGGGAAGCACAGATACGCAGTATTTT.